The entry that follows covers one T cell receptor (beta chain) sequence. No antigen is known for it. No much larger clonotype is one base removed from it; base qualities were not supplied. This sample stems from a study of blood T cells in healthy people across ages (dated by TCRdb to 2013 to 2016). About the full investigation: Template switching captured roughly one uniquely barcoded TCR beta cDNA molecule per two T cells in model experiments. Donors of different ages were randomly distributed across sequencing lanes to avoid experimental bias. To track age-related changes in TCR beta repertoire diversity, the study relied on deep sequencing normalized with unique cDNA molecular identifiers. Using the same blood draw, the study looked at two additional independent replicas of 1 million unique cDNA reads for two donors, one aged 18 to 30 and the other aged 80 or older. Four age groups were formed from the donors: young (average roughly 16 years), middle-aged (just under 40), aged (around 68) and long-lived (more than 75).

The approximately 39 donors, aged about 6 to 90 years, were systemically healthy Caucasian individuals from Russia. Around 10 milliliters of peripheral blood were collected from each donor into EDTA-treated Vacutainer tubes. Ficoll-Paque density-gradient centrifugation was used to isolate PBMCs, with at least 7 million obtained per sample. Total RNA, at least 6 micrograms per sample, was extracted from PBMCs with Trizol reagent. For every donor, flow cytometry on a PBMC aliquot measured the percentage of naive CD45RAhigh/CD27high T cells. The investigation overall reported the following: Observed TCR beta diversity per million T cells fell roughly linearly with age, and a significant reduction was already apparent by age roughly 41. Estimates of total diversity based on one million sequenced T cells were considered lower bounds and underestimates. The long-lived group showed more naive CD4+ T cells, fewer expanded clones and increased TCR diversity than the aged group, suggesting age selection. Because profiling used bulk unsorted PBMCs, naive and antigen-experienced compartments could not be compared conclusively. Observed TCR beta diversity correlated strongly with the percentage of naive T cells measured by flow cytometry. Because donor CMV infection status was unknown, age-related changes in expanded clonotypes were potentially confounded.

Library construction relied on 5' RACE. Sequencing took place on an Illumina HiSeq 2500. The second PCR ran for about 6 to 12 cycles and used a J-beta primer mix along with a sample-barcoded 5' primer. A template-switch 5' adaptor carrying 12 random nucleotides introduced a unique molecular identifier onto each TCR beta cDNA molecule. Each sample yielded at least 2.5 million CDR3-containing paired-end reads. All of the RNA was converted into first-strand cDNA using the Mint cDNA synthesis kit, with a TRBC-specific oligonucleotide serving as the primer. Following uracil-DNA glycosylase treatment, all cDNA underwent a first 18-cycle PCR with the universal primers M1SS and BC2_uni_R. The study's processing was this. For normalization, 1 million high-quality reads, each with a distinct molecular identifier, were randomly selected from each sample. Instead of being binned into consensus sequences, reads that shared molecular identifiers were thrown out. CDR3 identification, clonotype clustering and error correction used MiTCR with a Q25 quality threshold and the strictest error-elimination algorithm. Lower-bound total TCR beta diversity was estimated with a nonparametric unseen species model using Euler transformation. TCRdb ran its own pipeline on the public reads, namely fastp trimming at Q25 and MiXCR clone calling, and kept in-frame beta chains. Identical CDR3 proteins give one entry, which carries the most common genes and DNA. TCRdb's processing, not the authors', yielded these V and J calls. The table for this sample lists about 1,600,000 distinct CDR3 sequences; approximately 38% of them were counted only once. The top ten clones comprise approximately 7.9% of the sample.

The sequence was obtained from a woman between 18 and 29 years old in good health. Sequencing was performed on blood.

The CDR3 protein: CASRKGAGSYEQYF. In nucleotide form, the sequence is TGTGCCAGCAGGAAGGGGGCGGGGTCCTACGAGCAGTACTTC. Recombination connected TRBV25-1 to TRBJ2-7; TRBD1 is a possible D gene, resting on 7 matching bases. Between the V and J ends, shortened by 6 bases and 1 base respectively, the junction contains 13 bases. The CDR3 sequence holds 14 residues, the cysteine and phenylalanine included. Only the CDR3 region is kept as DNA, spanning 42 bases read in frame from base 1. CDR1 and CDR2, per the germline V gene, are MGHDK and SYGVNS.